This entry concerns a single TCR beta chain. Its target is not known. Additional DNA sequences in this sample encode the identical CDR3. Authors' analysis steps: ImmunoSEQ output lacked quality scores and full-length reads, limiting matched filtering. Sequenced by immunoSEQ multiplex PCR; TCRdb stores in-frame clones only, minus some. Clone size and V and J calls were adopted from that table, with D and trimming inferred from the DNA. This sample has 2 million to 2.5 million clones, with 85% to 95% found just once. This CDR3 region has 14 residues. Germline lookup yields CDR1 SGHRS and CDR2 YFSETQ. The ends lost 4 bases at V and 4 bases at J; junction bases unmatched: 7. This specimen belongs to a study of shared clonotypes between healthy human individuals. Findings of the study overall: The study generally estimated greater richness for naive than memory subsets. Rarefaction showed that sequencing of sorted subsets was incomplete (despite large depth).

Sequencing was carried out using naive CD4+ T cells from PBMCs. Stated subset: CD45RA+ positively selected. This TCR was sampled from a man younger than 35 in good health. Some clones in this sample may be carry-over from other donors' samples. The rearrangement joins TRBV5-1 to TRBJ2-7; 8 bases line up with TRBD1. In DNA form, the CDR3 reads TGCGCCAGCAGCCCAACAGGGGGTAGTTACGAGCAGTACTTC. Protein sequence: CASSPTGGSYEQYF.